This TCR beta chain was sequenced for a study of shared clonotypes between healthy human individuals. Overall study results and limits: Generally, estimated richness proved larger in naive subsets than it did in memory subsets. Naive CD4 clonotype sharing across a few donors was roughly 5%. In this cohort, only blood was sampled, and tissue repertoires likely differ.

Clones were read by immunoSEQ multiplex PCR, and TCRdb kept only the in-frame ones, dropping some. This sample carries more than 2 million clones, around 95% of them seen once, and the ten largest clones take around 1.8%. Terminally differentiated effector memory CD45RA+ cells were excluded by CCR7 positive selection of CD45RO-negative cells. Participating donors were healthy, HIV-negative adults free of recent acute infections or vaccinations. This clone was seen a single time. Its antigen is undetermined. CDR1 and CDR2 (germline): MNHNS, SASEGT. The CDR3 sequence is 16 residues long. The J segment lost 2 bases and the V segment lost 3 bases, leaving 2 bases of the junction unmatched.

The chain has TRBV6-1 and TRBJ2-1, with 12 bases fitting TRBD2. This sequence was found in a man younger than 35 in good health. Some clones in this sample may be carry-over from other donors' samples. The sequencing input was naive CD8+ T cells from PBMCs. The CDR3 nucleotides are TGTGCCAGCAGTGACCGGACTAGCGGGACCTACAATGAGCAGTTCTTC. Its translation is CASSDRTSGTYNEQFF.